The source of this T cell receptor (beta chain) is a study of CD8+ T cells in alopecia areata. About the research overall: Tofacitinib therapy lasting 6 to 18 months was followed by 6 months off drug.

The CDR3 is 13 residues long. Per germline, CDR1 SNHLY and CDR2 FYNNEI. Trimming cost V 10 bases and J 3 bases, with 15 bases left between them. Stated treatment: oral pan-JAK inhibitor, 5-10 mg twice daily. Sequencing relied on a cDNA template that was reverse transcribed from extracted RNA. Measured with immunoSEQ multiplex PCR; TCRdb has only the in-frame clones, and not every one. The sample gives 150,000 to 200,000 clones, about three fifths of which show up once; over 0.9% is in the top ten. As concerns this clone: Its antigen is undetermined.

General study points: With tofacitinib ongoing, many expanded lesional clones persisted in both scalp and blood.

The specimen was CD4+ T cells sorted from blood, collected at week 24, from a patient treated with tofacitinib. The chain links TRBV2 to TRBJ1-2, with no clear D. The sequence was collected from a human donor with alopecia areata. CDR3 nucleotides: TGTGCCACCCTCCAAACCCGAGACTATGGCTACACCTTC. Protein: CATLQTRDYGYTF.